Included here is one TCR beta chain sequence, with context. Its antigen remains unknown. Quantitative 5'-RACE with molecular barcodes generated TCR beta libraries. TCRdb passed the 5' RACE reads through MiXCR, listing each CDR3 protein once. The data hold about 320,000 distinct CDR3 sequences, with about 9.9% observed a single time. These data belong to a study of CD8 T cells in ankylosing spondylitis. Trimming removed 5 bases from V and 8 bases from J; junction bases left unmatched: 9. The CDR3 totals 15 residues. Germline V lookup: CDR1 SEHNR, CDR2 FQNEAQ (reference sequence). Study-wide points: From matched ankylosing spondylitis synovial fluid, disease-linked clones were reportedly recovered at significantly enriched levels.

This clonotype was sampled from a female donor with ankylosing spondylitis or in good health (not recorded which). The rearrangement uses TRBV7-9 and TRBJ1-2; 12 positions agree with TRBD1. Sequencing was done on a sample of blood, either unsorted or a sorted T cell fraction (not recorded which). CDR3 region: CASSAGDRGLEGYTF. CDR3 DNA sequence: TGTGCCAGCAGCGCGGGGGACAGGGGGCTTGAAGGCTACACCTTC.